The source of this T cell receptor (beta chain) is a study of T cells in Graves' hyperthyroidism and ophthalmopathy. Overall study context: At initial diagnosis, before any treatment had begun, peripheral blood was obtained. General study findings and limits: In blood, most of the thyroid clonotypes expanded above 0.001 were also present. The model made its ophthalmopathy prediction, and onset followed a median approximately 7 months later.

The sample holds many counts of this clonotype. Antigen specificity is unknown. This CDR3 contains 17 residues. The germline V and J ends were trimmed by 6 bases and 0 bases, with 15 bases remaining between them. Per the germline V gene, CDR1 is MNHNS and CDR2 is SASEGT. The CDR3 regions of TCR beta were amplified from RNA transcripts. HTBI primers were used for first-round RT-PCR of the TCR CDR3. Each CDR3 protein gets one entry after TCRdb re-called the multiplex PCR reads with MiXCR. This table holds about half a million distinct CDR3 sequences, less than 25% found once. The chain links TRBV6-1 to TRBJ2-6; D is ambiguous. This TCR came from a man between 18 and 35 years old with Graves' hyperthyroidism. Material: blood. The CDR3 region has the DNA TGTGCCAGCAGACCCGGTGTAGGCCGCTCTGGGGCCAACGTCCTGACTTTC. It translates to CASRPGVGRSGANVLTF.